This record concerns one T cell receptor (beta chain) sequence. These data belong to a study of blood T cell repertoires in COVID-19. Study in general: Some COVID-19 samples were acute and others convalescent; all came from the United States, Italy and Spain. Sample material is recorded as cDNA or gDNA derived from T cells, B-cell-depleted T cells, or PBMCs.

As originally analysed: Reference gene primers were amplified, and this amplification served to estimate nucleated cell counts. The assay was immunoSEQ multiplex PCR, and TCRdb's table has in-frame clones only and misses some. Clone size and the V and J calls come from that table; the DNA yielded D and trimming. The repertoire holds around 260,000 clones, with around 87% as singletons. Germline lookup yields CDR1 SGHDN and CDR2 FVKESK. V dropped 3 bases and J dropped 5 bases, with 5 bases sitting between them. The CDR3 contains 12 residues. This TCR derives from a woman between 50 and 59 years old with acute or convalescent COVID-19. The material sequenced was peripheral blood. The chain employs TRBV14 and TRBJ2-1, with unresolved D. CDR3 protein: CASSQADNEQFF. DNA of the CDR3: TGTGCCAGCAGCCAGGCAGACAATGAGCAGTTCTTC. The entire variable domain, with the rest obtained from reference TRBV14 and TRBJ2-1, is as follows: EAGVTQFPSHSVIEKGQTVTLRCDPISGHDNLYWYRRVMGKEIKFLLHFVKESKQDESGMPNNRFLAERTGGTYSTLKVQPAELEDSGVYFCASSQADNEQFFGPGTRLTVL.